The clone carrying this T cell receptor beta chain is a singleton in its sample. Its specificity is not known. The data were taken from a study of T cell responses to AZD1222 COVID-19 vaccine. Study context: The analysis combined second doses at about 4 or about 12 weeks.

Repertoires were generated with immunoSEQ multiplex PCR, while TCRdb's copy carries only in-frame clones and drops some. The table includes 110,000 to 150,000 clones, around nine tenths detected once. Overall study results and limits: Females outnumbered males among donors, who were mostly white British; clonal diversity was possibly underestimated. Vaccination with two AZD1222 doses was followed by a rise in Spike-specific TCR breadth and depth. Repertoire sampling was restricted to post-peak T cell response timepoints.

The CDR3 loop spans 14 amino acids. The germline V gene has CDR1 MDHEN and CDR2 SYDVKM. The V and J ends lost 5 bases and 7 bases respectively, with 12 bases between them. The sequence derives from an adult in good health. The V and J genes are TRBV28 and TRBJ1-6; TRBD1 is a possible D gene (5 bases). The sequenced sample was peripheral blood, obtained on day 0 of AZD1222 vaccination. The CDR3: CASSPPGRNSPLHF. DNA of the CDR3: TGTGCCAGCAGTCCCCCGGGACGGAATTCACCCCTCCACTTT.